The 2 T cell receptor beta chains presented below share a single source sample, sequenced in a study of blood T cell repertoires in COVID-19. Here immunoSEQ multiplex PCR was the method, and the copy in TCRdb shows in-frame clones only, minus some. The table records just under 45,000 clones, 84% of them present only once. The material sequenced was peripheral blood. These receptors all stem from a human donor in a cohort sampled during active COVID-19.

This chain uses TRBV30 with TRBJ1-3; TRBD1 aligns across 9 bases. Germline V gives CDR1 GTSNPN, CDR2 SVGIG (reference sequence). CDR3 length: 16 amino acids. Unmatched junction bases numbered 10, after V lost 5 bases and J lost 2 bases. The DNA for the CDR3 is TGTGCCTGGGCGACAGGGGGATTGACAACTGGAAACACCATATATTTT. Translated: CAWATGGLTTGNTIYF.

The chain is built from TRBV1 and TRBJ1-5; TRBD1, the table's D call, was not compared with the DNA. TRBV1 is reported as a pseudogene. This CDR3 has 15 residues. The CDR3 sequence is CTSTLRAGGNQPQHF. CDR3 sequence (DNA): TGCACCAGCACCCTAAGAGCAGGGGGCAATCAGCCCCAGCATTTT.